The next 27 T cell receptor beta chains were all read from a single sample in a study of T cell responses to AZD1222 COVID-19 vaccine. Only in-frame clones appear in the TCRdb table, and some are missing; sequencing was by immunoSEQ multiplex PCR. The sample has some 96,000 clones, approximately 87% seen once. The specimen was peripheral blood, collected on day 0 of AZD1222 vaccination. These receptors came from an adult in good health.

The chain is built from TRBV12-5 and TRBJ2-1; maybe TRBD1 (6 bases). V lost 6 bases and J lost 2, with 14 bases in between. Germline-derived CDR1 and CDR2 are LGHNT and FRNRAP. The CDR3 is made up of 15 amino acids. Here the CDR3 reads CASGTGYRAYNEQFF. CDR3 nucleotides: TGTGCTAGTGGAACAGGGTATAGGGCCTACAATGAGCAGTTCTTC.

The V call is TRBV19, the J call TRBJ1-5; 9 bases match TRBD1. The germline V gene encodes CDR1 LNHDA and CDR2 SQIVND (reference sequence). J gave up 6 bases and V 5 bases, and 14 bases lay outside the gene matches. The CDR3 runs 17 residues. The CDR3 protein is CASSASGTGRLFQPQHF. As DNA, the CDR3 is TGTGCCAGTAGTGCTAGTGGGACAGGGAGGCTTTTTCAGCCCCAGCATTTT.

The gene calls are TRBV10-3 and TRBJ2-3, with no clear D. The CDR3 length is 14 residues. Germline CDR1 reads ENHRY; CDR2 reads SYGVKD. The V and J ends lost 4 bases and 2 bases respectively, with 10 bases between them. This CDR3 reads CAISGSVNTDTQYF. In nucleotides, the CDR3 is TGTGCCATCAGTGGGTCCGTAAACACAGATACGCAGTATTTT.

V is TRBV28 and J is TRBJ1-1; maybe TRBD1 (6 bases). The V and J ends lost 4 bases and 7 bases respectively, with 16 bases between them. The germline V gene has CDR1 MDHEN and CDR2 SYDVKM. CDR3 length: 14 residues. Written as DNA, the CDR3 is TGTGCCAGCAGTTCGATGACAGGCGTTATTGAAGCTTTCTTT. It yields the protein CASSSMTGVIEAFF.

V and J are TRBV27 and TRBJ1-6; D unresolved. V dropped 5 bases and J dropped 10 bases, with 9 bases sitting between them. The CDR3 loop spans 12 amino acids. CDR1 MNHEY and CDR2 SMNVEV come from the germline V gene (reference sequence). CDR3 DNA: TGTGCCAGCAGTGTGGACGGATCACCCCTCCACTTT. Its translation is CASSVDGSPLHF.

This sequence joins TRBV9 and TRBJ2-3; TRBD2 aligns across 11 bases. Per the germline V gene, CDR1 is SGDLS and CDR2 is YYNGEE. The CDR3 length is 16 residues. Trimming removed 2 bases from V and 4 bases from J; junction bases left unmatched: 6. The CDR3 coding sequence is TGTGCCAGCAGCGTTAGCGGGAGGGCCGGGGCAGATACGCAGTATTTT. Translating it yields CASSVSGRAGADTQYF.

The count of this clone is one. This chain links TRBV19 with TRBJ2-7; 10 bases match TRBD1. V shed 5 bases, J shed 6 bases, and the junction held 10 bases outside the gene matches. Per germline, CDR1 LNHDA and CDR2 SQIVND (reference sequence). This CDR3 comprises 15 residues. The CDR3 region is CASSPIDRGLGEQYF. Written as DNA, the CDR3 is TGTGCCAGTAGTCCCATCGACAGGGGGCTGGGCGAGCAGTACTTC.

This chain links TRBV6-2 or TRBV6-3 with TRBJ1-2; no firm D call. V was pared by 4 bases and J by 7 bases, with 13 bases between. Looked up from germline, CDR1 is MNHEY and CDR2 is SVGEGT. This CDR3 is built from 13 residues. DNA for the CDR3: TGTGCCAGCAGTTCCCCTCTTATGACTGGCTACACCTTC. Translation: CASSSPLMTGYTF.

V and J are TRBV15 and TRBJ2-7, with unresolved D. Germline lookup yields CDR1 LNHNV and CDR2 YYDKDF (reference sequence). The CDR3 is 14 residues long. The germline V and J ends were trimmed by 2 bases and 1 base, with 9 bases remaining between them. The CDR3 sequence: CATSRRQSSYEQYF. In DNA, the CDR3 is TGTGCCACCAGCAGACGGCAATCGTCCTACGAGCAGTACTTC.

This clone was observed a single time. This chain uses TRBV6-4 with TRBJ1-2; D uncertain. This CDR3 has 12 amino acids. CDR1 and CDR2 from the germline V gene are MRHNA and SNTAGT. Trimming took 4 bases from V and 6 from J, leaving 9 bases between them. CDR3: CASSVTRDGYTF. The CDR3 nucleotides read TGTGCCAGCAGTGTTACGAGGGATGGCTACACCTTC.

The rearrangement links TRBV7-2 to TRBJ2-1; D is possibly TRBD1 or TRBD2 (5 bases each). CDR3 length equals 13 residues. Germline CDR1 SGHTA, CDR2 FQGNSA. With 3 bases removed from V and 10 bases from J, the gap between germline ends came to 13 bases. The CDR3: CASSLGPEGEQFF. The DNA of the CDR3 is TGTGCCAGCAGCTTGGGACCAGAGGGCGAGCAGTTCTTC.

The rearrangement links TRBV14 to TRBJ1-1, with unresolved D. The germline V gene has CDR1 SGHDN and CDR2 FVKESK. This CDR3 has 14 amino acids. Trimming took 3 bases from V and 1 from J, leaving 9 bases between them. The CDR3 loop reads CASSHKRQNTEAFF. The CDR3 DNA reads TGTGCCAGCAGCCATAAGCGGCAGAACACTGAAGCTTTCTTT.

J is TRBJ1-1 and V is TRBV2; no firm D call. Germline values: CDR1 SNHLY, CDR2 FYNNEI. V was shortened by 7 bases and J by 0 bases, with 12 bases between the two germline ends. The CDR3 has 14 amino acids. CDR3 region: CASKGGVMNTEAFF. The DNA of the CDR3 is TGTGCCAGCAAGGGAGGAGTAATGAACACTGAAGCTTTCTTT.

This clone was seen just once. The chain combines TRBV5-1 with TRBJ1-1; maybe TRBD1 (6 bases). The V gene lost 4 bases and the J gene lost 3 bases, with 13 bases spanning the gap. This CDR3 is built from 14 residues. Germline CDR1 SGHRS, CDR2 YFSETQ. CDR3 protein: CASSDLKGDTEAFF. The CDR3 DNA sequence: TGCGCCAGCAGCGATCTGAAGGGGGACACTGAAGCTTTCTTT.

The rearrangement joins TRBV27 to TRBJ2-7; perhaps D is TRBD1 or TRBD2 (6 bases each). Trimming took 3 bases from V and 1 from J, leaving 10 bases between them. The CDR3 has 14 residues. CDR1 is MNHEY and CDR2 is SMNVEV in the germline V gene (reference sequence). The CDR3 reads CASSLRDTSYEQYF. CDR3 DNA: TGTGCCAGCAGTTTGCGGGACACTTCCTACGAGCAGTACTTC.

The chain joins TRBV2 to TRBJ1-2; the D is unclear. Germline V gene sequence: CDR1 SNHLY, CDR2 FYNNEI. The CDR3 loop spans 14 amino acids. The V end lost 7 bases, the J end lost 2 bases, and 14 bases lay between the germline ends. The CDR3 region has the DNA TGTGCCAGCACCCCGACACTCCTCAACTATGGCTACACCTTC. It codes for CASTPTLLNYGYTF.

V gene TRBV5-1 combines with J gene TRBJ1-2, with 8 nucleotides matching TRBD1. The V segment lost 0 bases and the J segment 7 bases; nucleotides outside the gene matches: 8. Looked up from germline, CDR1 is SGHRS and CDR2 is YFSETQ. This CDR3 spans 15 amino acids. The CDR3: CASSLGGRGHGGYTF. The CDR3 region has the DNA TGCGCCAGCAGCTTGGGTGGCAGGGGGCATGGTGGCTACACCTTC.

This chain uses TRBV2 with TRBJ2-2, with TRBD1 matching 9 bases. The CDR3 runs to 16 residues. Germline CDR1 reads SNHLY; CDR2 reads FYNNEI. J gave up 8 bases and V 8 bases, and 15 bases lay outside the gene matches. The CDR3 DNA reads TGTGCCAGCTCCTGGGACAGGGAGGGAGCCGGGGGGGAGCTGTTTTTT. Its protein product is CASSWDREGAGGELFF.

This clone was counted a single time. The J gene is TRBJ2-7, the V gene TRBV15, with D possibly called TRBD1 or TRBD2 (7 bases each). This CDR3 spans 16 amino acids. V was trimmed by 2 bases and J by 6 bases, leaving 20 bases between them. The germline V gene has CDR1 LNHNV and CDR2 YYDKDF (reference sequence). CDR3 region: CATSRRAGAGGGEQYF. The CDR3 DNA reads TGTGCCACCAGCAGACGGGCGGGGGCAGGGGGAGGCGAGCAGTACTTC.

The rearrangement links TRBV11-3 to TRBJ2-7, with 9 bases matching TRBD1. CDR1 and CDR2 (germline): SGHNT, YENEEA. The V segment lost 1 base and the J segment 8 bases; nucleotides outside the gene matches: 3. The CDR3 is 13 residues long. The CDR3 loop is CASSLGQGGQQYF. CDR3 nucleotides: TGTGCCAGCAGCTTAGGACAGGGGGGCCAGCAGTACTTC.

CDR3 nucleotide sequence: TGTGCCAGCAGCAACACTTTCGCTGGAAACACCATATATTTT. Translation gives CASSNTFAGNTIYF. The chain joins TRBV7-9 to TRBJ1-3; D unresolved. The CDR3 has 14 amino acids. Trimming left V 5 bases short and J 2 bases short, with 10 bases between. Germline loops: CDR1 SEHNR, CDR2 FQNEAQ (reference sequence).

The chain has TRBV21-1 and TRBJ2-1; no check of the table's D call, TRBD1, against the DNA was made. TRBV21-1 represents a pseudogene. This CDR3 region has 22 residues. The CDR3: CASTATPPRTSTMASPYNEQFF. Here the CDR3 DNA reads TGTGCCAGCACCGCTACCCCCCCCCGGACATCTACAATGGCGTCACCCTACAATGAGCAGTTCTTC.

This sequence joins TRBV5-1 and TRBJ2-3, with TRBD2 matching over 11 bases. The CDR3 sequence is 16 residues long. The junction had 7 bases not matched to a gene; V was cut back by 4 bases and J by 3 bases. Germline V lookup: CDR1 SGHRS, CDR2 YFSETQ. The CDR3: CASSQLAGAGTDTQYF. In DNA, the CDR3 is TGCGCCAGCAGCCAACTAGCGGGAGCGGGAACAGATACGCAGTATTTT. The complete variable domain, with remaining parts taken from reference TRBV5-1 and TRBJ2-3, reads KAGVTQTPRYLIKTRGQQVTLSCSPISGHRSVSWYQQTPGQGLQFLFEYFSETQRNKGNFPGRFSGRQFSNSRSEMNVSTLELGDSALYLCASSQLAGAGTDTQYFGPGTRLTVL.

The CDR3 DNA is TGTGCCAGCAGCTTATCAGCCCCCGGCGCGCAGTACTTC. Protein: CASSLSAPGAQYF. V usage is TRBV7-3 and J usage is TRBJ2-7; D is ambiguous. The CDR3 is 13 residues long. Germline lookup yields CDR1 SGHTA and CDR2 FQGTGA. V lost 2 bases and J 9 bases, leaving 14 bases between the germline ends.

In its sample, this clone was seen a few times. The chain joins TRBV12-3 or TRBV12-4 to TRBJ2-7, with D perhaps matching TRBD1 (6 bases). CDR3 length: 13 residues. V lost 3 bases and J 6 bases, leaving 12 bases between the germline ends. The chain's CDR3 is CASSFGRGSEQYF. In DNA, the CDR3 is TGTGCCAGCAGTTTCGGCAGGGGCTCCGAGCAGTACTTC.

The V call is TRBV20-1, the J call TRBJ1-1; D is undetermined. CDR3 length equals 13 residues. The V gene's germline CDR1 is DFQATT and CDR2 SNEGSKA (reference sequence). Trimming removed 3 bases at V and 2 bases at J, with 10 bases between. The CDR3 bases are TGCAGTGCTAGTCGACCCGCCAACACTGAAGCTTTCTTT. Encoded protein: CSASRPANTEAFF.

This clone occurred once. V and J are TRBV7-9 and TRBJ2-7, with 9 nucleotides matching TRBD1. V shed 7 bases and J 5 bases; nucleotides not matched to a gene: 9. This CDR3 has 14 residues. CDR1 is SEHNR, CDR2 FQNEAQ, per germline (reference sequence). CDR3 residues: CASNPGQGPNEQYF. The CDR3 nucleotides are TGTGCCAGCAACCCGGGACAGGGTCCCAACGAGCAGTACTTC.